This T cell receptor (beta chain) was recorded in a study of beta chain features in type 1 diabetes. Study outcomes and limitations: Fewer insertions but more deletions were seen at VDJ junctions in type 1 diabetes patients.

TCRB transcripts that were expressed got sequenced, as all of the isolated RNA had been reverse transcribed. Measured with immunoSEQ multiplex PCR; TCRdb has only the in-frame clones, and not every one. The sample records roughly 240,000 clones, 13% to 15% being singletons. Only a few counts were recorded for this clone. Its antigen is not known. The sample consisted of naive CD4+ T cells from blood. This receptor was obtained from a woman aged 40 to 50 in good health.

The CDR3 bases are TGTGCCAGCAGCCCGACTCCGGGCGGGGGGGGCACAGATACGCAGTATTTT. Protein sequence: CASSPTPGGGGTDTQYF. The V call is TRBV9, the J call TRBJ2-3; TRBD2 aligns across 9 bases. CDR1 is SGDLS, CDR2 YYNGEE, per germline. Losses at the gene ends were 4 bases for V and 1 base for J; bases not matched to a gene: 10. CDR3 length: 17 amino acids.